The 5 T cell receptor beta chains in this list originate from one sample, sequenced in a study of cytomegalovirus exposure and HLA in healthy donors. Assay: immunoSEQ multiplex PCR; the TCRdb copy retains only in-frame clones and omits some. The sample contains approximately 120,000 clones, 85% to 95% of which appear only once. Sequencing input: PBMCs. These receptors were obtained from a young woman in good health and CMV-seronegative.

The genes are TRBV6-1 and TRBJ2-1, with D perhaps matching TRBD1 (5 bases). This CDR3 has 13 amino acids. Looked up from germline, CDR1 is MNHNS and CDR2 is SASEGT. Trimming removed 7 bases from V and 4 bases from J, with 11 bases in between. As DNA, the CDR3 is TGTGCCAGCATAACGACAGTGTACAATGAGCAGTTCTTC. Translating it yields CASITTVYNEQFF.

This clone was recorded only once. This chain joins TRBV10-1 and TRBJ2-5, with D perhaps TRBD2 (5 bases). This CDR3 comprises 13 residues. Per germline, CDR1 WNHNN and CDR2 SYGVQD (reference sequence). The ends were cut back, 3 bases at V and 3 bases at J, with 8 bases in the middle. This CDR3 is CASSDHGEETQYF. The CDR3 nucleotides read TGCGCCAGCAGTGACCACGGGGAAGAGACCCAGTACTTC.

The chain's CDR3 is CASSLMPAVDNQPQHF. In DNA, the CDR3 is TGCGCCAGCAGCTTGATGCCGGCGGTAGATAATCAGCCCCAGCATTTT. This chain joins TRBV5-1 and TRBJ1-5; unclear D gene. The V end was cut by 1 base, the J end by 4 bases, with 15 bases between. Germline V gene lookup returns CDR1 SGHRS and CDR2 YFSETQ. The CDR3 loop spans 16 amino acids.

V usage is TRBV5-1 and J usage is TRBJ2-7; D not resolved. This CDR3 region has 15 residues. The V gene's germline CDR1 is SGHRS and CDR2 YFSETQ. V gave up 7 bases and J gave up 1 base, with 18 bases separating them. The CDR3 is CASRLSPSGSYEQYF. CDR3 DNA: TGCGCCAGCCGCCTCTCCCCGAGTGGTTCCTACGAGCAGTACTTC.

The chain has TRBV15 and TRBJ1-6, with unresolved D. The CDR3 loop spans 15 amino acids. CDR1 is LNHNV and CDR2 is YYDKDF in the germline V gene (reference sequence). Trimming shortened V by 0 bases and J by 8 bases, and 11 bases separated the two germline ends. CDR3 nucleotides: TGTGCCACCAGCAGAGATCGAGAGTTCTATTCACCCCTCCACTTT. Protein product: CATSRDREFYSPLHF.